This TCR beta chain was obtained from a study of PD-L1 blockade in urothelial cancer. Across the study: Patients began atezolizumab, 1,200 mg intravenously every 3 weeks, in about 2014. Typically, measured as a median, blood samples had 130,000 to 150,000 T cells.

Pretreatment and on-treatment samples were taken, numbering 1 to 8 per patient. Trimming removed 0 bases from V and 9 bases from J; junction bases left unmatched: 7. This CDR3 region has 15 residues. Germline-derived CDR1 and CDR2 are SGHRS and YFSETQ. The repertoire was sequenced with immunoSEQ multiplex PCR; TCRdb's copy has only in-frame clones and lacks some. Of 80,000 to 130,000 clones in the sample, around 93% are singletons; the top ten hold around 0.9%. This clonotype was obtained from an elderly woman with urothelial cancer. This rearrangement joins TRBV5-1 to TRBJ2-1; 9 bases align to TRBD2. Sequences were derived from PBMCs, sampled around atezolizumab (anti-PD-L1) treatment. CDR3 in amino acids: CASSLEGSGRGEQFF. The DNA of the CDR3 is TGCGCCAGCAGCTTGGAGGGTAGCGGGAGAGGTGAGCAGTTCTTC.